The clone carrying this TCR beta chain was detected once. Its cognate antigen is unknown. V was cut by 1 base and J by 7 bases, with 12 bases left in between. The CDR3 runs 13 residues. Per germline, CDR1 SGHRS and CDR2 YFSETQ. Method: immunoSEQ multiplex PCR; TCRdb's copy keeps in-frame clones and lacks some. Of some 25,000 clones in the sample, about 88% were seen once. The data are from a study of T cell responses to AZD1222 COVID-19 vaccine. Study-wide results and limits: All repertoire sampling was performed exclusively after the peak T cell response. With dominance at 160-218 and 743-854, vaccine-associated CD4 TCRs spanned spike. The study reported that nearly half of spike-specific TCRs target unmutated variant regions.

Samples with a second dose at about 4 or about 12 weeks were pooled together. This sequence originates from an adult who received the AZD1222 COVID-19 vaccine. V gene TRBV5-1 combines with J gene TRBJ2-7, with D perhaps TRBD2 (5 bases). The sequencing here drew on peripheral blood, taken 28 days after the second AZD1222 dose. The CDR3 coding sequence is TGCGCCAGCAGCTTGCGGGAACGGCAAGAGCAGTACTTC. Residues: CASSLRERQEQYF.